Below, one T cell receptor (beta chain) is given with its context. Clones were sequenced by immunoSEQ multiplex PCR, and TCRdb holds only the in-frame ones, with some missing. The sample carries under 300,000 clones, 75% to 90% recorded once. This CDR3 comprises 14 residues. Trimming removed 5 bases from V and 8 bases from J; junction bases left unmatched: 9. CDR1 SGHVS and CDR2 FQNEAQ come from the germline V gene. These data originate in a study of blood T cell repertoires in COVID-19. Overall study context: Italy, Spain and the United States were the sources of the convalescent and acute COVID-19 samples. PBMCs, B-cell-depleted T cells, or T cells were the source of the cDNA or gDNA that made up the material.

The V gene is TRBV7-8, the J gene TRBJ1-1; 9 positions agree with TRBD1. Sequenced input: peripheral blood. The clonotype was recovered from a woman between 70 and 85 years old with COVID-19, enrolled during active disease. CDR3 DNA sequence: TGTGCCAGCAGCCCCAGGACAGGGGCCACCGAAGCTTTCTTT. This gives the protein CASSPRTGATEAFF.